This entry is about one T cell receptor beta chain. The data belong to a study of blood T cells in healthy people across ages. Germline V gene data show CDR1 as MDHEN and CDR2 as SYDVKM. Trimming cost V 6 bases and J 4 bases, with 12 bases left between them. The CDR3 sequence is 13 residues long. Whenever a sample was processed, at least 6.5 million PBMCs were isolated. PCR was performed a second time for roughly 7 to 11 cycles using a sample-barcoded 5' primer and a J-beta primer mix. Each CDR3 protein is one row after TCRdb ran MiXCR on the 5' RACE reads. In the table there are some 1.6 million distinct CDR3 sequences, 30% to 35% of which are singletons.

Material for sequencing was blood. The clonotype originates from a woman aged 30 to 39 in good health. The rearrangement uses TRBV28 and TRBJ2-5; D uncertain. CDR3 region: CASRLPSTETQYF. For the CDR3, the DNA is TGTGCCAGCAGGTTGCCGTCGACAGAGACCCAGTACTTC.